This T cell receptor (beta chain) was obtained from a study of brain T cells in children with intractable seizures. As to time point: blood from clinic visit 5 months post-surgery; TSC patient then seizure free. CDR3 size: 20 residues. CDR1 is SGDLS, CDR2 YYNGEE, per germline. Trimming stripped 6 bases from V and 9 bases from J, with 34 bases between. Measured with immunoSEQ multiplex PCR; TCRdb has only the in-frame clones, and not every one. This repertoire shows a few hundred thousand clones, over 90% found once; its top ten account for 4.5% to 7%. The clonotype comes from a boy under two years old with tuberous sclerosis and intractable seizures. The chain combines TRBV9 with TRBJ1-6; no clear D. The source material was peripheral blood, sampled around 5 months after surgery. The CDR3 region is CASTKRRARFLGLLSSPLHF. CDR3 sequence (DNA): TGTGCCAGCACCAAACGTCGGGCGAGGTTCCTGGGCCTTCTTAGTTCACCCCTCCACTTT.